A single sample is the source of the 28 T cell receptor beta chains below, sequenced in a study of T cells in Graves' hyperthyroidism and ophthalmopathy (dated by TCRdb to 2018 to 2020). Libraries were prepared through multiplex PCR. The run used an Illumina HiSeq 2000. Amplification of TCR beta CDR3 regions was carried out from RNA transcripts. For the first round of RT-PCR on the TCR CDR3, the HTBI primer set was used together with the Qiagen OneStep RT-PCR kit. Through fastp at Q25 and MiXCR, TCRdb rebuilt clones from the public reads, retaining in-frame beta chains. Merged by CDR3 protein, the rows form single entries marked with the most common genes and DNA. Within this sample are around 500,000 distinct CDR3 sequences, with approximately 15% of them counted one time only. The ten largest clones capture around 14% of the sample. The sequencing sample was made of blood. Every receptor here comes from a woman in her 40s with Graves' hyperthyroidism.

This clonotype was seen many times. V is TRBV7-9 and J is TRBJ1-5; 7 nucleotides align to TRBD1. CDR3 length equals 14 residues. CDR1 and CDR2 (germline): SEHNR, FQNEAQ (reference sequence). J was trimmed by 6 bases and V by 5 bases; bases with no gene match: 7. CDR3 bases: TGTGCCAGCAGCCCACAGGGGTCCGGTCAGCCCCAGCATTTT. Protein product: CASSPQGSGQPQHF. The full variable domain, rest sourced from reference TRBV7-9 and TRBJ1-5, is DTGVSQNPRHKITKRGQNVTFRCDPISEHNRLYWYRQTLGQGPEFLTYFQNEAQLEKSRLLSDRFSAERPKGSFSTLEIQRTEQGDSAMYLCASSPQGSGQPQHFGDGTRLSIL.

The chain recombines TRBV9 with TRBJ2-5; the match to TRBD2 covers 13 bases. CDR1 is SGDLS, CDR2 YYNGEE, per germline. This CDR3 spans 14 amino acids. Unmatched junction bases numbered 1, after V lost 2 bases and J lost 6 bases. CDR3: CASSVGLAGQTQYF. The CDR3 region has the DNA TGTGCCAGCAGCGTGGGACTAGCGGGACAGACCCAGTACTTC.

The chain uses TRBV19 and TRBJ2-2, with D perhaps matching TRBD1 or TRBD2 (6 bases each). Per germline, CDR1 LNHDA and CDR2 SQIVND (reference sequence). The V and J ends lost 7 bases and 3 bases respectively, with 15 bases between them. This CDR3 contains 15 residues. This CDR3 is CASNVGGRDTGELFF. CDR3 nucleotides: TGTGCCAGTAATGTAGGGGGGCGCGACACCGGGGAGCTGTTTTTT.

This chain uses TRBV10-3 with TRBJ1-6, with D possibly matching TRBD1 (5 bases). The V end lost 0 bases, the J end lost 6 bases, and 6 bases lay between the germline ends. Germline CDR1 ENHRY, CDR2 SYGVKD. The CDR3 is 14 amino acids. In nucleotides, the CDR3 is TGTGCCATCAGTGAGTCGAGGGGTAATTCACCCCTCCACTTT. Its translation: CAISESRGNSPLHF.

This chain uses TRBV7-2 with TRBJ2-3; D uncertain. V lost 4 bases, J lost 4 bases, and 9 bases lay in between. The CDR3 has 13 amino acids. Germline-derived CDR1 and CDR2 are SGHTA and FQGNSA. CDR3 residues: CASSSISADTQYF. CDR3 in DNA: TGTGCCAGCAGCTCCATTAGTGCAGATACGCAGTATTTT.

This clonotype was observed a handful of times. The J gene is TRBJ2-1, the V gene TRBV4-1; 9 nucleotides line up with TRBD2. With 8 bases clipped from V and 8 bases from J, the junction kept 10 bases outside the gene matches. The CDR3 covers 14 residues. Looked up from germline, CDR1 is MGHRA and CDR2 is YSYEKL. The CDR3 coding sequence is TGCGCCAGCCGGGCGGCGGGAGGGCCAGATGAGCAGTTCTTC. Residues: CASRAAGGPDEQFF.

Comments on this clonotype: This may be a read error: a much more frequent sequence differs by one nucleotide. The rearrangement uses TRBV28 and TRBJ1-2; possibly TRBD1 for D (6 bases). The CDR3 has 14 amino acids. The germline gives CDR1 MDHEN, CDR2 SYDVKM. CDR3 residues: CVSSLGQGIGGYTF. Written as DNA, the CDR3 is TGTGTCAGCAGTTTAGGGCAGGGGATAGGAGGCTACACCTTC.

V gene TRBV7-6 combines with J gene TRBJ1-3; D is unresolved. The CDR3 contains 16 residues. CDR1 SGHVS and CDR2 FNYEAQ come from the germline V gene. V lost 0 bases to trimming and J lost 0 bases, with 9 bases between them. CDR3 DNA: TGTGCCAGCAGCTTAGCCCTACAAAGCTCTGGAAACACCATATATTTT. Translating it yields CASSLALQSSGNTIYF.

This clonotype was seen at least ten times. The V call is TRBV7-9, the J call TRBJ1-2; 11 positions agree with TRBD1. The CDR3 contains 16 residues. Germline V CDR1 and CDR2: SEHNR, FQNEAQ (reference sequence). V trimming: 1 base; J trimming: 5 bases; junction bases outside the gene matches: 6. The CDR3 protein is CASSLDGGTGGYGYTF. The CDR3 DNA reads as TGTGCCAGCAGCTTAGACGGCGGGACAGGGGGGTATGGCTACACCTTC.

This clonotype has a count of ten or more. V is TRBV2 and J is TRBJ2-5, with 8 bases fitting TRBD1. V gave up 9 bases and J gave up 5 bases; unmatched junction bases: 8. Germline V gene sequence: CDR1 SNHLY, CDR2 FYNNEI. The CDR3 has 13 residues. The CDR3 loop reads CASRTGYGETQYF. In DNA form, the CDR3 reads TGTGCCAGTCGGACAGGGTACGGGGAGACCCAGTACTTC.

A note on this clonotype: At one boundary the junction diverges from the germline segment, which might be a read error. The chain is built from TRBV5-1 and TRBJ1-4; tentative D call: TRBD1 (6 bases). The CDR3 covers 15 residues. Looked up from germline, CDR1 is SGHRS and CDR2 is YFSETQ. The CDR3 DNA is TGCGCCAGCAGCTTGCAGGGGTACAATAATGAAATACTGTTTTTT. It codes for CASSLQGYNNEILFF. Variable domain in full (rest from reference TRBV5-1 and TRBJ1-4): KAGVTQTPRYLIKTRGQQVTLSCSPISGHRSVSWYQQTPGQGLQFLFEYFSETQRNKGNFPGRFSGRQFSNSRSEMNVSTLELGDSALYLCASSLQGYNNEILFFGSGTQLSVL.

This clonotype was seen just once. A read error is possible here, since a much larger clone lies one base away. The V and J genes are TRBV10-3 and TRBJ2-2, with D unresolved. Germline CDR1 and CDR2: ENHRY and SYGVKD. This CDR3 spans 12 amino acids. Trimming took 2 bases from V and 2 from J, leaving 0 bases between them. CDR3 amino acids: CAISENTGELFF. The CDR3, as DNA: TGTGCCATCAGTGAGAACACCGGGGAGCTGTTTTTT.

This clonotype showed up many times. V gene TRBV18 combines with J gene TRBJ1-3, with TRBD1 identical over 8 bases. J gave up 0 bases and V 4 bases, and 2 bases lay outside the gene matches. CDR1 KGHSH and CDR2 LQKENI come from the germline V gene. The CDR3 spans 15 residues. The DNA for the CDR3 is TGTGCCAGCTCACGGGACAGGACCTCTGGAAACACCATATATTTT. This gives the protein CASSRDRTSGNTIYF.

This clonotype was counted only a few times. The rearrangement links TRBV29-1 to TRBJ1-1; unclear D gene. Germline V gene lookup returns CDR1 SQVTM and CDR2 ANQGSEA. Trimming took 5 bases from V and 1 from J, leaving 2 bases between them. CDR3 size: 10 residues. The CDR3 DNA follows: TGCAGCGTTAAGAACACTGAAGCTTTCTTT. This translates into CSVKNTEAFF.

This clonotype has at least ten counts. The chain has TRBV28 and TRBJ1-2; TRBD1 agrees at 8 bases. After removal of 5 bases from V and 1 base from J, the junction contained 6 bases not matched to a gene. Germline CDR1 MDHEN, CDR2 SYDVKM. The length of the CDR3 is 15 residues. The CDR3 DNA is TGTGCCAGCAGTACGAGGACAGGGATTAACTATGGCTACACCTTC. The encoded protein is CASSTRTGINYGYTF.

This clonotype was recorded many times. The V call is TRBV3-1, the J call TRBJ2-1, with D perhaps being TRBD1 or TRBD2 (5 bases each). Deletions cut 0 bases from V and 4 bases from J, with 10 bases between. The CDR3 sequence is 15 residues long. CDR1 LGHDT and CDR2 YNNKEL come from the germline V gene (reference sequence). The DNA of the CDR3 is TGTGCCAGCAGCCAAGAGGGGGACGGATACAATGAGCAGTTCTTC. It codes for CASSQEGDGYNEQFF.

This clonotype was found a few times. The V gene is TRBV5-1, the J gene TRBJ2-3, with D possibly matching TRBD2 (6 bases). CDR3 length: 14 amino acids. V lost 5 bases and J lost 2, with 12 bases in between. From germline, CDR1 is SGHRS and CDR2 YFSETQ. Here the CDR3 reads CASRRTTDTDTQYF. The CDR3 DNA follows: TGCGCCAGCAGAAGGACTACAGACACAGATACGCAGTATTTT. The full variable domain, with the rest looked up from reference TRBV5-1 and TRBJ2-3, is KAGVTQTPRYLIKTRGQQVTLSCSPISGHRSVSWYQQTPGQGLQFLFEYFSETQRNKGNFPGRFSGRQFSNSRSEMNVSTLELGDSALYLCASRRTTDTDTQYFGPGTRLTVL.

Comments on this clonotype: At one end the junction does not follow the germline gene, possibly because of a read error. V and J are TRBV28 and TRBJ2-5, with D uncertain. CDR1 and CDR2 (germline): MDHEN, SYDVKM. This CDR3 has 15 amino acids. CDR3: CAISLRPHLRETQYF. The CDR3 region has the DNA TGTGCCATCAGTTTGAGACCGCATCTTCGAGAGACCCAGTACTTC.

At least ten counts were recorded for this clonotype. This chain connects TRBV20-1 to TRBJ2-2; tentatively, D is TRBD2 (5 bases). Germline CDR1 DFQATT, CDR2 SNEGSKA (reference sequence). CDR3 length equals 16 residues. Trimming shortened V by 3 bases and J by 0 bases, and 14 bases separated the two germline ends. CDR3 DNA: TGCAGTGCTAGGGCGGCGGGCCGATCGAACACCGGGGAGCTGTTTTTT. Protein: CSARAAGRSNTGELFF.

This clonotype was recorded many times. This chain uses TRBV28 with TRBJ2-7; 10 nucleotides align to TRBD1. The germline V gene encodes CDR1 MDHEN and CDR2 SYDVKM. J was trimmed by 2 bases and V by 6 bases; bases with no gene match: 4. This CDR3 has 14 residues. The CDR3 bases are TGTGCCAGCAGAGGGACAGGGGCCACCTACGAGCAGTACTTC. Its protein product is CASRGTGATYEQYF.

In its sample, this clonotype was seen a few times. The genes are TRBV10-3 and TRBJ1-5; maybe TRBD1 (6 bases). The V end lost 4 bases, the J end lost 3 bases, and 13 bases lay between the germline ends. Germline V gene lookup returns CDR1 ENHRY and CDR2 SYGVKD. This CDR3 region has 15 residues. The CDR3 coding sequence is TGTGCCATCAGTGTGACAGGACAATCCAATCAGCCCCAGCATTTT. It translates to CAISVTGQSNQPQHF.

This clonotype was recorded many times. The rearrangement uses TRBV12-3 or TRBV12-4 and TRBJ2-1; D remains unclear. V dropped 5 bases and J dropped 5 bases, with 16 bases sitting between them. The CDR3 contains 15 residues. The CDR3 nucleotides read TGTGCCAGCAGTCTCCTCCGGTACAGCGACAATGAGCAGTTCTTC. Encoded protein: CASSLLRYSDNEQFF.

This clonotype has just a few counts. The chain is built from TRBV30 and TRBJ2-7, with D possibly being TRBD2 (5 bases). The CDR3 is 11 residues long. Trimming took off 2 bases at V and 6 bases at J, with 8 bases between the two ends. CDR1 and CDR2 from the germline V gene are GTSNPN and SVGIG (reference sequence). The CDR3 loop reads CAWSLGSEQYF. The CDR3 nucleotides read TGTGCCTGGAGTCTTGGGAGCGAGCAGTACTTC.

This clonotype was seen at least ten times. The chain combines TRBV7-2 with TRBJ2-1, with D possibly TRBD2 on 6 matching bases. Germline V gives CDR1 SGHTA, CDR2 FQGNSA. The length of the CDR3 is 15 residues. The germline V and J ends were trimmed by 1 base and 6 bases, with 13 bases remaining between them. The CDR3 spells CASSLGEATRNEQFF. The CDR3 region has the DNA TGTGCCAGCAGCTTAGGGGAGGCAACACGCAATGAGCAGTTCTTC.

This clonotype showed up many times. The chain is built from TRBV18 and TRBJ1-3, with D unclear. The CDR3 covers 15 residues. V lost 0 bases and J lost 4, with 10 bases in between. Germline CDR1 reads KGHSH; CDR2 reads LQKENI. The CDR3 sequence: CASSPPTNEGNTIYF. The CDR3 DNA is TGTGCCAGCTCACCACCGACGAATGAGGGAAACACCATATATTTT.

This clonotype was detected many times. This CDR3 reads CSASPSGGQSEQFF. CDR3 sequence (DNA): TGCAGTGCTAGCCCTAGCGGGGGTCAAAGTGAGCAGTTCTTC. The V and J genes are TRBV20-1 and TRBJ2-1; the match to TRBD2 covers 10 bases. J lost 9 bases, V lost 3 bases, and 8 bases had no gene match. CDR3 size: 14 residues. Germline assignment: CDR1 DFQATT and CDR2 SNEGSKA (reference sequence).

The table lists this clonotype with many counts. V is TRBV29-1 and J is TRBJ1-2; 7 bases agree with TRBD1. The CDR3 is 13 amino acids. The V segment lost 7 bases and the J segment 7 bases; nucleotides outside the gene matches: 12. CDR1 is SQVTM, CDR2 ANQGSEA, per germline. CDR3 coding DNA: TGCAGCGCTACGACAGGGCCGGCCAGTGGCTACACCTTC. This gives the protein CSATTGPASGYTF.

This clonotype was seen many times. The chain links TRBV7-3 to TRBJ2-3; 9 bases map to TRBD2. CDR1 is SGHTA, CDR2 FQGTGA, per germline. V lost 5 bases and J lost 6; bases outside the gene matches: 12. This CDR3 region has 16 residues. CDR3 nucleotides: TGTGCCAGCAGCCCGCTTGGTAGCGGGAGTATCGATACGCAGTATTTT. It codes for CASSPLGSGSIDTQYF.